These 11 T cell receptor beta chains were sequenced from one sample in a study of beta chain features in type 1 diabetes. Since all of the isolated RNA was reverse transcribed, expressed TCRB transcripts were what got sequenced. Sequenced by immunoSEQ multiplex PCR; TCRdb stores in-frame clones only, minus some. Of roughly 400,000 clones listed, about 15% are singletons. Sequenced sample: naive CD4+ T cells from blood. All receptors come from a woman aged 18-29 years in good health.

This clone has a handful of counts. The genes are TRBV6-5 and TRBJ1-5, with 8 bases lining up with TRBD1. The CDR3 is made up of 15 amino acids. Germline-derived CDR1 and CDR2 are MNHEY and SVGAGI. With 5 bases clipped from V and 6 bases from J, the junction kept 9 bases outside the gene matches. CDR3 sequence: CASSADRVRSQPQHF. Here the CDR3 DNA reads TGTGCCAGCAGTGCGGACAGGGTAAGGAGTCAGCCCCAGCATTTT.

The chain links TRBV11-2 to TRBJ2-7; 10 bases align to TRBD2. This CDR3 is 14 amino acids long. The V segment lost 4 bases and the J segment 1 base; nucleotides outside the gene matches: 1. Germline assignment: CDR1 SGHAT and CDR2 FQNNGV. The CDR3 bases are TGTGCCAGCAGCTCGACTAGCGGGTCCTACGAGCAGTACTTC. It translates to CASSSTSGSYEQYF.

This clone was counted only a few times. The rearrangement links TRBV19 to TRBJ2-7, with 7 bases matching TRBD2. This CDR3 contains 14 residues. Trimming took 3 bases from V and 6 from J; bases not matched to a gene: 8. Per germline, CDR1 LNHDA and CDR2 SQIVND (reference sequence). CDR3 sequence (DNA): TGTGCCAGTAGTATTGGGAGGGATGGACGCGAGCAGTACTTC. It yields the protein CASSIGRDGREQYF. The full variable domain, in which reference TRBV19 and TRBJ2-7 provide the parts outside the CDR3, is DGGITQSPKYLFRKEGQNVTLSCEQNLNHDAMYWYRQDPGQGLRLIYYSQIVNDFQKGDIAEGYSVSREKKESFPLTVTSAQKNPTAFYLCASSIGRDGREQYFGPGTRLTVT.

The V and J genes are TRBV30 and TRBJ1-4; 9 bases align to TRBD1. V dropped 1 base and J dropped 8; count of bases not matched to a gene: 14. CDR3 length: 17 residues. Germline values: CDR1 GTSNPN, CDR2 SVGIG (reference sequence). The CDR3 protein is CAWSAYFADRGREKLFF. The CDR3, as DNA: TGTGCCTGGAGTGCCTACTTCGCGGACAGGGGACGAGAAAAACTGTTTTTT.

This clone has more than one count but fewer than ten. The chain couples TRBV2 to TRBJ2-3; D gene ambiguous. The CDR3 is 13 residues long. CDR1 is SNHLY and CDR2 is FYNNEI in the germline V gene. V was pared by 1 base and J by 7 bases, with 9 bases between. The CDR3 DNA sequence: TGTGCCAGCAGTGAAGGCGCGGTGAATACGCAGTATTTT. It yields the protein CASSEGAVNTQYF.

This clone showed up just a few times. This chain connects TRBV6-6 to TRBJ1-1, with TRBD1 identical over 7 bases. This CDR3 has 14 residues. Per the germline V gene, CDR1 is MNHNY and CDR2 is SVGAGI (reference sequence). The J segment lost 2 bases and the V segment lost 5 bases, leaving 5 bases of the junction unmatched. The CDR3 coding sequence is TGTGCCAGCAGTAGGGGGACAGCCAACACTGAAGCTTTCTTT. It yields the protein CASSRGTANTEAFF.

The V gene is TRBV30, the J gene TRBJ2-5, with 8 bases that match TRBD2. J gave up 1 base and V 5 bases, and 3 bases lay outside the gene matches. CDR1 and CDR2 (germline): GTSNPN, SVGIG (reference sequence). CDR3 size: 13 residues. CDR3 DNA: TGTGCCTGGGGAGCGGGAGCCCAAGAGACCCAGTACTTC. This gives the protein CAWGAGAQETQYF. Drawing the rest from reference TRBV30 and TRBJ2-5, the complete variable domain is SQTIHQWPATLVQPVGSPLSLECTVEGTSNPNLYWYRQAAGRGLQLLFYSVGIGQISSEVPQNLSASRPQDRQFILSSKKLLLSDSGFYLCAWGAGAQETQYFGPGTRLLVL.

The chain recombines TRBV5-1 with TRBJ2-7; D might be TRBD2 (6 bases). Germline assignment: CDR1 SGHRS and CDR2 YFSETQ. The V and J ends lost 0 bases and 6 bases respectively, with 13 bases between them. The CDR3 is 14 residues long. This CDR3 reads CASSLESGRGEQYF. The CDR3, as DNA: TGCGCCAGCAGCTTGGAATCGGGGCGGGGCGAGCAGTACTTC.

V gene TRBV18 combines with J gene TRBJ2-1; maybe TRBD2 (5 bases). The V end was cut by 3 bases, the J end by 0 bases, with 12 bases between. This CDR3 spans 16 amino acids. Looked up from germline, CDR1 is KGHSH and CDR2 is LQKENI. The CDR3, as DNA: TGTGCCAGCTCACCGGGCGAAGGGAGCTCCTACAATGAGCAGTTCTTC. This sequence encodes CASSPGEGSSYNEQFF.

The DNA of the CDR3 is TGTGCCATCAGTGATCCCGGGACAGGCACAGATACGCAGTATTTT. It is translated as CAISDPGTGTDTQYF. The rearrangement links TRBV10-3 to TRBJ2-3, with 7 bases aligning to TRBD1. The CDR3 has 15 amino acids. With V trimmed by 3 bases and J by 1 base, 4 bases remained unmatched. Germline assignment: CDR1 ENHRY and CDR2 SYGVKD.

This clone was seen only a few times. The V gene is TRBV9, the J gene TRBJ1-1; TRBD1 aligns across 10 bases. CDR1 is SGDLS, CDR2 YYNGEE, per germline. The CDR3 totals 17 residues. The V segment lost 3 bases and the J segment 1 base; nucleotides outside the gene matches: 9. The CDR3 DNA reads as TGTGCCAGCAGCGCTGAGACAGGGGGCATAGGGAACACTGAAGCTTTCTTT. It specifies CASSAETGGIGNTEAFF.